A selection of T cell receptor beta chains follows, all from one sample in a study of blood T cells in healthy people across ages. TCRdb reanalysed the 5' RACE reads using MiXCR and keeps one entry per CDR3 protein. The table has 850,000 to 950,000 distinct CDR3 sequences, around 26% seen once. Sequencing used blood. The receptors derive from a woman of 80 years or more in good health. CDR3s include the opening cysteine and the closing phenylalanine or tryptophan. A D gene is named only where the DNA matches it firmly. The listing skips clone size in some rows; elsewhere it reads once, few, many or a size class.

J | size | V | D | DNA | CDR3
TRBJ2-7 | few | TRBV30 | . | TGTGCCTGGAGTGTGAGAGGAATAACCTCCTACGAGCAGTACTTC | CAWSVRGITSYEQYF
TRBJ1-1 | . | TRBV14 | . | TGTGCCAGCAGCCAAGACATAAGGTGGCAGGGGAACACTGAAGCTTTCTTT | CASSQDIRWQGNTEAFF
TRBJ2-1 | many | TRBV4-1 | TRBD2 | TGCGCCAGCACCGCGTATAGCGGGGGGTTCTACAATGAGCAGTTCTTC | CASTAYSGGFYNEQFF
TRBJ1-2 | many | TRBV27 | TRBD1 | TGTGCCACCTCCTTTAACCCGGGACAGGGGCTGGGTGGCTACACCTTC | CATSFNPGQGLGGYTF
TRBJ1-4 | . | TRBV5-1 | TRBD1 | TGCGCCAGCAGATTCGACAGGGGTCATAATAATGAAAAACTGTTTTTT | CASRFDRGHNNEKLFF
TRBJ2-1 | . | TRBV2 | . | TGTGCCAGCAGTGAGTGGGCGGCAGGAGTAAATGAGCAGTTCTTC | CASSEWAAGVNEQFF
TRBJ2-1 | many | TRBV5-1 | TRBD1 | TGCGCCAGCAGCCTACCCGACAGGGCCGACAATGAGCAGTTCTTC | CASSLPDRADNEQFF
TRBJ2-1 | few | TRBV27 | TRBD2 | TGTGCCAGCAGTTCGGGACTAGCGGACAATGAGCAGTTCTTC | CASSSGLADNEQFF
TRBJ2-5 | few | TRBV5-5 | . | TGTGCCAGCAGCTTGCATAGGGGGGGGCTTAGGGAGACCCAGTACTTC | CASSLHRGGLRETQYF
TRBJ2-3 | . | TRBV18 | TRBD1 | TGTGCCAGCTCAAATAAGACAGGGTTCGGCACAGATACGCAGTATTTT | CASSNKTGFGTDTQYF
TRBJ2-1 | many | TRBV5-1 | TRBD1 | TGCGCCAGCAGCTCCCTCTGGGACAGTATTCCCTACAATGAGCAGTTCTTC | CASSSLWDSIPYNEQFF
TRBJ2-7 | . | TRBV16 | . | TGTGCCAGCAGCCCTTCGATAGGGTTGGGGTTGGACGAGCAGTACTTC | CASSPSIGLGLDEQYF
TRBJ1-6 | . | TRBV27 | . | TGTGCCAGCAGCCTAGGGTTTATGGGTAATTCACCCCTCCACTTT | CASSLGFMGNSPLHF